This TCR beta chain came from a study of cytomegalovirus exposure and HLA in healthy donors. Amplification used 60 Vbeta primers and 13 Jbeta primers. Data came from immunoSEQ multiplex PCR; TCRdb stores just in-frame clones and leaves some out. The data show roughly 170,000 clones, 84% seen once. There were likely unrecorded immune exposures, though donors were nominally healthy when sampled. Germline CDR1 is LGHNA and CDR2 is YSLEER. This CDR3 has 14 amino acids. Between the trimmed V and J ends, which lost 4 bases and 10 bases, there was a span of 17 bases. This clone came up once. The TCR comes from a man aged 25-45 years in good health and CMV-seronegative. V usage is TRBV4-3 and J usage is TRBJ2-1; the D gene is possibly TRBD2 (5 bases). The sequenced material came from PBMCs. The CDR3 protein is CASSRASEWEEQFF. CDR3 nucleotides: TGCGCCAGCAGCCGAGCCTCGGAGTGGGAGGAGCAGTTCTTC.